This entry concerns a single T cell receptor (beta chain). This entry belongs to a study of shared clonotypes between healthy human individuals. Study as a whole: Every donor yielded three CD4 naive, three CD4 memory, two CD8 naive and one CD8 memory plate.

V gave up 2 bases and J gave up 4 bases, with 14 bases separating them. Germline values: CDR1 MDHEN, CDR2 SYDVKM. The CDR3 contains 15 residues. Per the original methods: Without quality scores, immunoSEQ junctional reads could not be filtered like full-length reads. Clones were read by immunoSEQ multiplex PCR, and TCRdb kept only the in-frame ones, dropping some. The V and J calls and the clone size are those of that table, but D and trimming were determined from the DNA. The sample gives about 2.3 million clones, just under 95% of which show up once; around 0.38% is in the top ten. The clonotype comes from a man younger than 30 in good health. Some clones in this sample may be carry-over from other donors' samples. The gene calls are TRBV28 and TRBJ1-2; D remains unclear. The sample taken for sequencing was naive CD4+ T cells from PBMCs. Subset denoted: CD45RA+ positively selected. DNA for the CDR3: TGTGCCAGCAGTTTAATCAGCCGGGAAGCCTATGGCTACACCTTC. Encoded protein: CASSLISREAYGYTF.